Following are 25 T cell receptor beta chains from one sample sequenced in a study of blood T cell repertoires in COVID-19. The method was immunoSEQ multiplex PCR; TCRdb's version includes in-frame clones alone and lacks a portion of them. The repertoire consists of roughly 120,000 clones, with 86% occurring once and the leading ten covering roughly 5.4%. Source material: peripheral blood. These receptors came from a human donor in a cohort sampled during active COVID-19.

This chain joins TRBV6-2 or TRBV6-3 and TRBJ2-7; no clear D gene. V lost 5 bases and J lost 3, with 11 bases in between. Looked up from germline, CDR1 is MNHEY and CDR2 is SVGEGT. The CDR3 runs 13 residues. CDR3 in DNA: TGTGCCAGCAGTCGCATGGCTGGCTACGAGCAGTACTTC. This sequence encodes CASSRMAGYEQYF.

CDR3 coding DNA: TGCAGTGCTAGTCGGACAGGGACCGGGGATGAAAAACTGTTTTTT. Translated: CSASRTGTGDEKLFF. V usage is TRBV20-1 and J usage is TRBJ1-4; 8 bases agree with TRBD1. Per germline, CDR1 DFQATT and CDR2 SNEGSKA (reference sequence). This CDR3 contains 15 residues. V dropped 3 bases and J dropped 6; count of bases not matched to a gene: 9.

The V and J genes are TRBV6-5 and TRBJ2-7; 7 bases are shared with TRBD1. Looked up from germline, CDR1 is MNHEY and CDR2 is SVGAGI. The ends lost 6 bases at V and 6 bases at J; junction bases unmatched: 8. The CDR3 covers 13 residues. CDR3 residues: CASSPTGLVEQYF. CDR3 nucleotide sequence: TGTGCCAGCAGCCCGACAGGGCTAGTCGAGCAGTACTTC.

The chain recombines TRBV7-9 with TRBJ2-6; the D gene is possibly TRBD2 (6 bases). Trimming left V 6 bases short and J 0 bases short, with 15 bases between. The CDR3 sequence is 17 residues long. CDR1 is SEHNR, CDR2 FQNEAQ, per germline (reference sequence). This CDR3 is CASSSPGVISGANVLTF. The CDR3 bases are TGTGCCAGCAGTTCCCCGGGAGTAATCTCTGGGGCCAACGTCCTGACTTTC. The variable domain in full, completed from reference TRBV7-9 and TRBJ2-6, reads DTGVSQNPRHKITKRGQNVTFRCDPISEHNRLYWYRQTLGQGPEFLTYFQNEAQLEKSRLLSDRFSAERPKGSFSTLEIQRTEQGDSAMYLCASSSPGVISGANVLTFGAGSRLTVL.

This chain uses TRBV5-1 with TRBJ2-7; 11 bases fit TRBD2. J lost 3 bases, V lost 2 bases, and 4 bases had no gene match. There are 15 residues in the CDR3. Germline V gene sequence: CDR1 SGHRS, CDR2 YFSETQ. The chain's CDR3 is CASSFTGTSGYEQYF. In DNA, the CDR3 is TGCGCCAGCAGCTTCACCGGGACTAGCGGCTACGAGCAGTACTTC.

The chain is built from TRBV15 and TRBJ2-4; 7 bases are shared with TRBD2. The ends lost 0 bases at V and 2 bases at J; junction bases unmatched: 13. The CDR3 runs to 19 residues. CDR1 and CDR2 from the germline V gene are LNHNV and YYDKDF (reference sequence). This CDR3 is CATSRDRGEGSRSKNIQYF. For the CDR3, the DNA is TGTGCCACCAGCAGAGATCGGGGGGAAGGATCCAGATCCAAAAACATTCAGTACTTC.

The chain joins TRBV3-1 (or the pseudogene TRBV3-2) to TRBJ1-2; D possibly corresponds to TRBD1 (6 bases). In germline, CDR1 is LGHDT, CDR2 YNNKEL (reference sequence). V lost 0 bases and J 8 bases, leaving 16 bases between the germline ends. The CDR3 has 15 amino acids. In DNA, the CDR3 is TGTGCCAGCAGCCAAGAGAATCGGGGGGCTCAAGGCTACACCTTC. This encodes CASSQENRGAQGYTF.

The chain carries TRBV27 and TRBJ1-2; 8 bases align to TRBD1. V gave up 6 bases and J gave up 2 bases; unmatched junction bases: 11. The CDR3 has 16 amino acids. Germline CDR1 MNHEY, CDR2 SMNVEV (reference sequence). The CDR3 coding sequence is TGTGCCAGCAGCCGCACTCAGGGGGCTGGAAACTATGGCTACACCTTC. Encoded protein: CASSRTQGAGNYGYTF.

The chain has TRBV5-1 and TRBJ1-4, with a weak D call TRBD1 (5 bases). This CDR3 has 14 amino acids. Trimming pared 3 bases from V and 0 bases from J, leaving 6 bases between. Germline CDR1 SGHRS, CDR2 YFSETQ. CDR3 region: CASSSTATNEKLFF. CDR3 coding DNA: TGCGCCAGCAGCTCGACAGCAACTAATGAAAAACTGTTTTTT.

This clone was found a few times. V usage is TRBV4-1 and J usage is TRBJ1-5, with D unresolved. V was clipped by 1 base and J by 11 bases, with 21 bases between them. This CDR3 is 16 amino acids long. CDR1 MGHRA and CDR2 YSYEKL come from the germline V gene. The CDR3 bases are TGCGCCAGCAGCCAAGTCCCCGGACTGCTCGGATTGGCCCAGCATTTT. Translating gives CASSQVPGLLGLAQHF.

The J gene is TRBJ1-5, the V gene TRBV30; D is undetermined. The CDR3 sequence is 12 residues long. V shed 0 bases and J shed 6 bases, with 6 bases lying between them. Germline CDR1 reads GTSNPN; CDR2 reads SVGIG (reference sequence). CDR3 in amino acids: CAWSVSLQPQHF. In DNA form, the CDR3 reads TGTGCCTGGAGTGTAAGCCTTCAGCCCCAGCATTTT.

V is TRBV18 and J is TRBJ2-1, with D possibly TRBD1 on 6 matching bases. This CDR3 comprises 17 residues. The V gene lost 5 bases and the J gene lost 6 bases, with 23 bases spanning the gap. Germline values: CDR1 KGHSH, CDR2 LQKENI. In DNA form, the CDR3 reads TGTGCCAGCTCATCCAACGGGCCCGTCGGACAGTTCAATGAGCAGTTCTTC. Amino acid sequence: CASSSNGPVGQFNEQFF.

The rearrangement uses TRBV2 and TRBJ1-5, with TRBD1 matching 7 bases. The CDR3 extends over 13 amino acids. V shed 6 bases and J 6 bases; nucleotides not matched to a gene: 5. Germline CDR1 reads SNHLY; CDR2 reads FYNNEI. The CDR3 is CASRDRSGQPQHF. As DNA, the CDR3 is TGTGCCAGCAGGGACAGGTCGGGTCAGCCCCAGCATTTT.

A single count supports this clone. The chain uses TRBV7-2 and TRBJ2-3, with 9 bases identical to TRBD2. CDR3 length: 17 residues. Trimming took 5 bases from V and 4 from J; bases not matched to a gene: 13. Germline-derived CDR1 and CDR2 are SGHTA and FQGNSA. The CDR3 DNA reads as TGTGCCAGCAGCCCCCACCCGGCGGGAGGGCCGTCAGATACGCAGTATTTT. Translation: CASSPHPAGGPSDTQYF.

The rearrangement joins TRBV5-1 to TRBJ1-4; D gene uncertain. The V gene's germline CDR1 is SGHRS and CDR2 YFSETQ. Trimming removed 0 bases from V and 4 bases from J, with 4 bases in between. CDR3 size: 13 residues. The CDR3 bases are TGCGCCAGCAGCTTGGGAGGTAATGAAAAACTGTTTTTT. Translation gives CASSLGGNEKLFF.

There are a few counts of this clone. The V and J genes are TRBV7-2 and TRBJ2-7; TRBD2 matches at 7 bases. From germline, CDR1 is SGHTA and CDR2 FQGNSA. The CDR3 length is 15 residues. The V gene end was trimmed by 5 bases and the J gene end by 3 bases; junction bases not matched to a gene: 10. CDR3 DNA: TGTGCCAGCAGCCTGGGTGAGGGAGGGCTCTACGAGCAGTACTTC. Its protein is CASSLGEGGLYEQYF.

The chain couples TRBV6-6 to TRBJ2-5, with TRBD1 identical over 11 bases. V lost 5 bases to trimming and J lost 5 bases; unmatched junction nucleotides: 13. The V gene's germline CDR1 is MNHNY and CDR2 SVGAGI (reference sequence). The CDR3 contains 17 residues. Here the CDR3 reads CASSQKLWTGGYETQYF. Written as DNA, the CDR3 is TGTGCCAGCAGTCAGAAACTATGGACAGGGGGCTATGAGACCCAGTACTTC.

The CDR3 spells CASSQHGGGGSSSYYEQYF. The CDR3 coding sequence is TGTGCCAGTAGTCAGCACGGTGGCGGCGGATCCAGCTCATACTACGAGCAGTACTTC. This chain uses TRBV19 with TRBJ2-7; D gene uncertain. Trimming cost V 5 bases and J 3 bases, with 29 bases left between them. Germline V gene data show CDR1 as LNHDA and CDR2 as SQIVND (reference sequence). The CDR3 covers 19 residues. The full variable domain, completed using reference TRBV19 and TRBJ2-7, is DGGITQSPKYLFRKEGQNVTLSCEQNLNHDAMYWYRQDPGQGLRLIYYSQIVNDFQKGDIAEGYSVSREKKESFPLTVTSAQKNPTAFYLCASSQHGGGGSSSYYEQYFGPGTRLTVT.

This chain joins TRBV10-3 and TRBJ2-1; D might be TRBD2 (5 bases). The germline V and J ends were trimmed by 0 bases and 4 bases, with 7 bases remaining between them. Germline V gives CDR1 ENHRY, CDR2 SYGVKD. There are 14 residues in the CDR3. The chain's CDR3 is CAISESWEYNEQFF. The CDR3 region has the DNA TGTGCCATCAGTGAGTCGTGGGAGTACAATGAGCAGTTCTTC.

V is TRBV2 and J is TRBJ1-2; TRBD1 matches 8 bases. CDR3 length: 13 amino acids. The V and J ends lost 11 bases and 6 bases, in that order; junction bases with no gene match: 11. Germline lookup yields CDR1 SNHLY and CDR2 FYNNEI. This CDR3 is CAEAPDRVHGYTF. The CDR3 nucleotides read TGTGCCGAGGCCCCGGACAGGGTTCATGGCTACACCTTC. The full variable domain, in which reference TRBV2 and TRBJ1-2 provide the parts outside the CDR3, is EPEVTQTPSHQVTQMGQEVILRCVPISNHLYFYWYRQILGQKVEFLVSFYNNEISEKSEIFDDQFSVERPDGSNFTLKIRSTKLEDSAMYFCAEAPDRVHGYTFGSGTRLTVV.

The chain combines TRBV28 with TRBJ1-3, with D maybe TRBD1 (6 bases). V lost 8 bases to trimming and J lost 2 bases, with 13 bases between them. CDR1 and CDR2 (germline): MDHEN, SYDVKM. The CDR3 is 14 amino acids. The CDR3 DNA sequence: TGTGCCAGCTTTAGAGGGGGGGCTGGAAACACCATATATTTT. It specifies CASFRGGAGNTIYF.

V gene TRBV27 combines with J gene TRBJ1-3, with 7 bases matching TRBD1. Germline CDR1 MNHEY, CDR2 SMNVEV (reference sequence). J was trimmed by 0 bases and V by 5 bases; bases with no gene match: 4. The length of the CDR3 is 15 residues. This chain's CDR3 is CASSLRTGSGNTIYF. The CDR3 DNA reads TGTGCCAGCAGTCTGCGGACAGGCTCTGGAAACACCATATATTTT.

This chain links TRBV28 with TRBJ1-1; D is unclear. Germline V gene data show CDR1 as MDHEN and CDR2 as SYDVKM. V was shortened by 3 bases and J by 1 base, with 6 bases between the two germline ends. The CDR3 has 13 amino acids. DNA for the CDR3: TGTGCCAGCAGTTTTCGACAGAACACTGAAGCTTTCTTT. This translates into CASSFRQNTEAFF.

The chain uses TRBV7-2 and TRBJ2-3; 14 bases match TRBD2. The CDR3 runs 18 residues. V was clipped by 5 bases and J by 3 bases; unmatched bases: 10. Germline assignment: CDR1 SGHTA and CDR2 FQGNSA. The DNA of the CDR3 is TGTGCCAGCAGCCCGGAGCGACTAGCGGGAGGGTGGACAGATACGCAGTATTTT. This translates into CASSPERLAGGWTDTQYF.

The chain is built from TRBV5-4 and TRBJ1-1, with 7 bases fitting TRBD1. Germline CDR1 is SGHNT and CDR2 is YYREEE (reference sequence). The CDR3 length is 14 residues. J lost 2 bases, V lost 3 bases, and 4 bases had no gene match. This CDR3 reads CASSYGTANTEAFF. Here the CDR3 DNA reads TGTGCCAGCAGCTACGGGACAGCCAACACTGAAGCTTTCTTT.